One sample yielded the 8 T cell receptor beta chains listed below, sequenced in a study of cytomegalovirus exposure and HLA in healthy donors. The PCR employed 60 Vbeta primers together with 13 Jbeta primers. Clones were read by immunoSEQ multiplex PCR, and TCRdb kept only the in-frame ones, dropping some. Here the sample spans about 180,000 clones, roughly 79% being singletons. The sample taken for sequencing was PBMCs. Source of these receptors: a woman aged 18-30 years in good health and CMV-seropositive.

This clone showed up just once. The gene calls are TRBV7-3 and TRBJ1-1; D ambiguous. In germline, CDR1 is SGHTA, CDR2 FQGTGA. The CDR3 spans 16 residues. V dropped 5 bases and J dropped 1 base, with 17 bases sitting between them. This chain's CDR3 is CASSAPLANSNTEAFF. CDR3 in DNA: TGTGCCAGCAGCGCTCCCCTGGCCAATTCGAACACTGAAGCTTTCTTT.

This chain links TRBV5-8 with TRBJ2-7; D not resolved. V was pared by 4 bases and J by 5 bases, with 16 bases between. The germline V gene has CDR1 SGHTS and CDR2 YDEGEE. The CDR3 spans 14 residues. CDR3 amino acids: CASSPYPGLDEQYF. Here the CDR3 DNA reads TGTGCCAGCAGCCCTTACCCCGGGTTGGACGAGCAGTACTTC.

V usage is TRBV11-2 and J usage is TRBJ2-3, with 8 bases matching TRBD2. CDR1 is SGHAT, CDR2 FQNNGV, per germline. The CDR3 runs 14 residues. Trimming cost V 1 base and J 5 bases; bases outside gene matches: 2. The CDR3 loop is CASSLGLAGDTQYF. The CDR3 DNA reads as TGTGCCAGCAGCTTAGGCCTAGCGGGAGATACGCAGTATTTT.

The V call is TRBV6-6, the J call TRBJ2-7; tentatively, D is TRBD1 (6 bases). The germline V and J ends were trimmed by 10 bases and 2 bases, with 21 bases remaining between them. Germline V gene sequence: CDR1 MNHNY, CDR2 SVGAGI (reference sequence). The CDR3 length is 15 residues. The CDR3 DNA reads as TGTGCCACCTCCAGGCCCGACAGGACCACCTACGAGCAGTACTTC. Translating it yields CATSRPDRTTYEQYF.

The chain combines TRBV6-7 with TRBJ2-5; D may be TRBD2 (5 bases). TRBV6-7 carries the ORF label, with uncertain function. This CDR3 contains 12 residues. Trimming shortened V by 7 bases and J by 11 bases, and 17 bases separated the two germline ends. The CDR3 coding sequence is TGTGCCAGCAAAGGTAGTGGTGGGGAGCAGTACTTC. Translated: CASKGSGGEQYF.

This clone came up a few times. The chain employs TRBV29-1 and TRBJ1-2; D may be TRBD1 (5 bases). The germline gives CDR1 SQVTM, CDR2 ANQGSEA. This CDR3 region has 14 residues. V was clipped by 1 base and J by 4 bases, with 13 bases between them. The CDR3 region has the DNA TGCAGCGTTGAAGGGAGGGGTCTCGGCTATGGCTACACCTTC. Its protein is CSVEGRGLGYGYTF. Drawing the rest from reference TRBV29-1 and TRBJ1-2, the complete variable domain is SAVISQKPSRDICQRGTSLTIQCQVDSQVTMMFWYRQQPGQSLTLIATANQGSEATYESGFVIDKFPISRPNLTFSTLTVSNMSPEDSSIYLCSVEGRGLGYGYTFGSGTRLTVV.

The chain uses TRBV9 and TRBJ2-5, with D tentatively TRBD1 (5 bases). In germline, CDR1 is SGDLS, CDR2 YYNGEE. The CDR3 is 14 residues long. Between the trimmed V and J ends, which lost 5 bases and 5 bases, there was a span of 16 bases. CDR3 loop: CASRGALGVETQYF. CDR3 sequence (DNA): TGTGCCAGCAGAGGGGCCCTAGGTGTGGAGACCCAGTACTTC.

The chain recombines TRBV6-5 with TRBJ2-2; D possibly corresponds to TRBD2 (5 bases). The CDR3 consists of 16 residues. CDR1 is MNHEY, CDR2 SVGAGI, per germline. The ends were cut back, 0 bases at V and 6 bases at J, with 14 bases in the middle. The DNA of the CDR3 is TGTGCCAGCAGTTACTCGGTGTTAGCGTTATCCGGGGAGCTGTTTTTT. Protein product: CASSYSVLALSGELFF.